One T cell receptor beta chain is described in this entry. Its antigen is as yet unknown. V was trimmed by 0 bases and J by 0 bases, leaving 6 bases between them. Germline CDR1 LGHNA, CDR2 YSLEER. This CDR3 region has 15 residues. RNA transcripts gave rise to amplified TCR beta CDR3 regions. A first-round RT-PCR of the TCR CDR3 used the HTBI primer set. TCRdb redid the calling of the multiplex PCR reads with MiXCR, one entry per CDR3 protein. Seen here are over 700,000 distinct CDR3 sequences, 38% observed once, and the top ten hold approximately 10%. The data derive from a study of T cells in Graves' hyperthyroidism and ophthalmopathy. Study-wide findings and caveats: Using 13 V-J features, a model discriminated ophthalmopathy from stable hyperthyroidism. Ophthalmopathy, which appeared later, was predicted by the model a median about 5.9 months before onset.

Stable disease denoted Graves' hyperthyroidism without ophthalmopathy progression within 18 months. Each diagnosis drew on symptoms, thyroxine, TRAb, thyroid ultrasound and orbital computed tomography findings. Sequencing used blood. The chain carries TRBV4-3 and TRBJ1-5; D remains unclear. The source of this sequence is a man aged 18 to 30 with Graves' hyperthyroidism. The CDR3 DNA follows: TGCGCCAGCAGCCAAGATAGGGATAGCAATCAGCCCCAGCATTTT. Translation gives CASSQDRDSNQPQHF.